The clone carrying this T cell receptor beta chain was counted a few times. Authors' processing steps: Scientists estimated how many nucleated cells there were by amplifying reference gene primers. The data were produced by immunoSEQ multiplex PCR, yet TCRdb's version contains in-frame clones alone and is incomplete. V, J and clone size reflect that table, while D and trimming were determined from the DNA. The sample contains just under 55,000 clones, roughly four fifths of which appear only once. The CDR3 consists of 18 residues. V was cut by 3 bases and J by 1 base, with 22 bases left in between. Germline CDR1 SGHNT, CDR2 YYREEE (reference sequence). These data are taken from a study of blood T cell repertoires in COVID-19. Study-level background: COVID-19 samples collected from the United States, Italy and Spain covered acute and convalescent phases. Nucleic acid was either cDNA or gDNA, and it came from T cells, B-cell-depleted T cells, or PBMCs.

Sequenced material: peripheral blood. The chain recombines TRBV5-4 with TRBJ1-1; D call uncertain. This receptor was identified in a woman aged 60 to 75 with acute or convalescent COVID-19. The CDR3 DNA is TGTGCCAGCAGCTCGGCCACCGTATGGCGGGGAGAGAACACTGAAGCTTTCTTT. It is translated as CASSSATVWRGENTEAFF.